Listed here are 10 T cell receptor beta chains from one sample, sequenced in a study of T cell responses to AZD1222 COVID-19 vaccine. Method: immunoSEQ multiplex PCR; TCRdb's copy keeps in-frame clones and lacks some. The data contain around 170,000 clones, 80% to 95% of them singletons. Sequences were derived from peripheral blood, sampled on day 0 of AZD1222 vaccination. Receptors were obtained from an adult in good health.

The rearrangement uses TRBV19 and TRBJ1-5, with D possibly matching TRBD1 (5 bases). With 5 bases removed from V and 7 bases from J, the gap between germline ends came to 18 bases. This CDR3 has 15 amino acids. Germline V lookup: CDR1 LNHDA, CDR2 SQIVND (reference sequence). The CDR3, as DNA: TGTGCCAGTAGTGGAACCCCCGATGGGGGGCAGCCCCAGCATTTT. Amino acid sequence: CASSGTPDGGQPQHF.

The gene calls are TRBV19 and TRBJ2-7; TRBD2 matches 9 bases. The CDR3 loop spans 15 amino acids. Germline V gene sequence: CDR1 LNHDA, CDR2 SQIVND (reference sequence). J gave up 5 bases and V 5 bases, and 10 bases lay outside the gene matches. The CDR3 loop is CASSLVAGETHEQYF. The CDR3 nucleotides read TGTGCCAGTAGTTTGGTAGCGGGAGAAACCCACGAGCAGTACTTC.

The chain links TRBV30 to TRBJ2-7, with D perhaps being TRBD1 or TRBD2 (6 bases each). Germline V gene lookup returns CDR1 GTSNPN and CDR2 SVGIG (reference sequence). V was pared by 5 bases and J by 0 bases, with 14 bases between. The CDR3 consists of 14 residues. The CDR3 region has the DNA TGTGCCTGGGGGGGGCGGGGATCCTCCTACGAGCAGTACTTC. This codes for CAWGGRGSSYEQYF.

The chain joins TRBV11-1 to TRBJ1-2; D unresolved. The CDR3 has 14 amino acids. Germline V gene lookup returns CDR1 SGHAT and CDR2 FQDESV (reference sequence). With 6 bases removed from V and 8 bases from J, the gap between germline ends came to 19 bases. CDR3 sequence reads: CASRELGSYSGYTF. CDR3 coding DNA: TGTGCCAGCAGGGAACTGGGCAGTTACTCCGGCTACACCTTC.

The CDR3 here is CASVALWFGYTF. The CDR3, as DNA: TGTGCCAGCGTAGCTCTTTGGTTCGGCTACACCTTC. The V gene is TRBV6-5, the J gene TRBJ1-2; D is ambiguous. From germline, CDR1 is MNHEY and CDR2 SVGAGI. Deletions cut 8 bases from V and 8 bases from J, with 15 bases between. CDR3 length: 12 residues.

This chain links TRBV9 with TRBJ2-7; D possibly uses TRBD1 or TRBD2 (6 bases each). Trimming cost V 3 bases and J 2 bases, with 12 bases left between them. The germline gives CDR1 SGDLS, CDR2 YYNGEE. The CDR3 is 14 amino acids. The CDR3 DNA is TGTGCCAGCAGCGCCCGGGGGACAACCTACGAGCAGTACTTC. Its translation is CASSARGTTYEQYF.

This sequence joins TRBV3-1 (or the pseudogene TRBV3-2) and TRBJ1-5; no clear D gene. CDR1 is LGHDT and CDR2 is YNNKEL in the germline V gene (reference sequence). The V gene lost 3 bases and the J gene lost 4 bases, with 19 bases spanning the gap. The length of the CDR3 is 17 residues. The CDR3 DNA is TGTGCCAGCAGCCAGACCGGGTTCTCACTTGGAAATCAGCCCCAGCATTTT. It encodes CASSQTGFSLGNQPQHF.

The rearrangement joins TRBV7-9 to TRBJ1-4, with 9 nucleotides matching TRBD1. The CDR3 has 14 residues. CDR1 is SEHNR, CDR2 FQNEAQ, per germline (reference sequence). Trimming cost V 5 bases and J 7 bases; bases outside gene matches: 5. The CDR3 region is CASSAGQGFEKLFF. DNA for the CDR3: TGTGCCAGCAGCGCGGGACAGGGTTTTGAAAAACTGTTTTTT.

A word on this clone: Germline is not matched at one junction end, which may reflect a read error. The CDR3 spells CASSLGSPELYYNSPLHF. The CDR3 region has the DNA TGTGCCAGCAGTTTAGGGTCCCCTGAATTGTACTATAATTCACCCCTCCACTTT. This sequence joins TRBV7-9 and TRBJ1-6; D is unresolved. CDR3 size: 18 residues. From germline, CDR1 is SEHNR and CDR2 FQNEAQ (reference sequence).

This chain links TRBV6-6 with TRBJ2-7, with D possibly matching TRBD1 (5 bases). V was clipped by 6 bases and J by 7 bases, with 16 bases between them. Germline V gene data show CDR1 as MNHNY and CDR2 as SVGAGI (reference sequence). The CDR3 consists of 13 residues. The CDR3 loop reads CASSPGVGEEQYF. In DNA, the CDR3 is TGTGCCAGCAGCCCCGGTGTAGGGGAAGAGCAGTACTTC.